This T cell receptor beta chain appears in the sequencing data of a study of T cell repertoires in cytomegalovirus infection (dated by TCRdb to the late 2010s). Context from the whole study: Recently identified HLA-C-restricted CMV epitopes, whose presentation resists viral immunomodulation, were targeted by peptide stimulations together with well-studied HLA-B-restricted epitopes. The HLA type of each donor mattered for the analysis, because public TCR beta signatures pointed to carriage of CMV infection along with the matching HLA type. The full study reports these points: Carriers of CMV infection plus the relevant HLA type were discriminated by the cumulative frequency of public TCR beta family members in the study cohort and in an independent 352-donor cohort. In the ex vivo response, HLA-C-restricted CMV-specific TCR beta clonotypes were dominant, and in two of eight donors the single most frequent clonotype came from this HLA-C-restricted group.

Sequencing took place on an Illumina HiSeq 1500. The public reads were quality trimmed at Q25 with fastp and then assembled into clones with MiXCR by TCRdb, keeping productive beta chains. Every distinct CDR3 protein forms one entry, paired with its most common genes and DNA. Counted in this sample were approximately 71,000 distinct CDR3 sequences; 20% to 25% of them appeared once. The ten most abundant clones make up 55% to 75% of the sample. With respect to this clonotype: Its antigen is still unknown. No much larger clone is present one base from it, and per-base qualities are unavailable.

The treatment or condition label here, explained by the study, means: in vitro stimulation with specific CMV peptide epitopes to enrich CMV-specific T cells. From the cysteine through the phenylalanine, the CDR3 covers 15 amino acids. Here the CDR3 DNA is all that survives: 45 bases in frame from base 1. From a lookup of the germline V gene, CDR1 and CDR2 are MRHNA and SNTAGT. Compared with germline, V lacks 3 bases and J lacks 0 bases; bases without a gene match: 3. This sample comprised CD8+ T cells from cultured PBMCs, obtained from culture after CMV antigen stimulation. The clonotype comes from a human donor in good health (CMV status not recorded). Some clones in this sample may be carry-over from other donors' samples. Recombination connected TRBV6-4 to TRBJ2-3; the junction holds 7 bases that match TRBD2. At the DNA level, the sequence is TGTGCCAGCAGTGAGTCGGGGGGAAGCACAGATACGCAGTATTTT. Its protein product is CASSESGGSTDTQYF.